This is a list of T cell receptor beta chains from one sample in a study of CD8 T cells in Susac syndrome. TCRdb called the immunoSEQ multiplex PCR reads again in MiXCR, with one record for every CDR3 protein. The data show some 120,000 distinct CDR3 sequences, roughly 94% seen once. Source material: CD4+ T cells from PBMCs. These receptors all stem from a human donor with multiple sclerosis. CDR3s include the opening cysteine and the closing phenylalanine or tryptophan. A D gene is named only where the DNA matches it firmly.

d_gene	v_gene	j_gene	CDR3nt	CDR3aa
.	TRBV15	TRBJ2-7	TGTGCCACCAGCCGGCTAGCCTCGACTAGCTCCTACGAGCAGTACTTC	CATSRLASTSSYEQYF
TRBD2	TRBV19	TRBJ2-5	TGTGCCAGTAGTACCCTTAGCGGGAGTCAAGAGACCCAGTACTTC	CASSTLSGSQETQYF
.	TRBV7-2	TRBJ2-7	TGTGCCAGCAGCTCCTATATGGCAGACGAGCAGTACTTC	CASSSYMADEQYF
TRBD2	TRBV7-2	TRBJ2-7	TGTGCCAGCAGCTTACAGCGGGGGGCCTACGAGCAGTACTTC	CASSLQRGAYEQYF
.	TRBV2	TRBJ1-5	TGTGCCAGCACCTCCGGGACCCCCCCAAGAGGCAATCAGCCCCAGCATTTT	CASTSGTPPRGNQPQHF
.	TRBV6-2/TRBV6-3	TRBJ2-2	TGTGCCAGCAGTCAAGAGTACGGCTTAACCGGGGAGCTGTTTTTT	CASSQEYGLTGELFF
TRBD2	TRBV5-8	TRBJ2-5	TGTGCCAGCAGCCCCTGGGGGGCTAGCGGGAGATCTGAGACCCAGTACTTC	CASSPWGASGRSETQYF
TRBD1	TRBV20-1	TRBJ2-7	TGCAGTGCTAGCGGACAGGTCAGCGAGCAGTACTTC	CSASGQVSEQYF
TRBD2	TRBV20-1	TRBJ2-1	TGCAGTGCTGTCAGCGGGCTAGCGGGGGGGGCCTACAATGAGCAGTTCTTC	CSAVSGLAGGAYNEQFF
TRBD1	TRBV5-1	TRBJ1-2	TGCGCCAGCAGCCCGGGACAGAACTATGGCTACACCTTC	CASSPGQNYGYTF